The clone carrying this T cell receptor (beta chain) was picked up a small number of times. The record originates from a study of blood T cell repertoires in COVID-19. Looking at the study overall: The United States, Italy and Spain were the sources of the acute and convalescent COVID-19 samples. T cells, B-cell-depleted T cells, or PBMCs provided the cDNA or gDNA that served as material.

How the authors handled the data: Amplification of reference gene primers was used by the study to estimate nucleated cell counts. Sequencing used immunoSEQ multiplex PCR; TCRdb keeps in-frame clones, though not all of them. V and J calls plus clone size are reproduced from that table; the DNA served to infer D and trimming. The table has 120,000 or so clones, around 82% seen once. Germline trimming cut 5 bases from V and 3 bases from J; bases unmatched to any gene: 7. CDR3 length equals 15 residues. This TCR derives from a man at least 80 years old with active or convalescent COVID-19. The sequenced sample consisted of peripheral blood. V and J are TRBV5-7 and TRBJ2-2, with 7 nucleotides matching TRBD1. TRBV5-7 qualifies as an ORF whose function is uncertain. DNA for the CDR3: TGTGCCAGCAGTTCGGACAGGACTTACACCGGGGAGCTGTTTTTT. It yields the protein CASSSDRTYTGELFF.